Listed below are T cell receptor beta chains from one sample, sequenced in a study of blood T cell dynamics during melanoma immunotherapy. TCRdb keeps only in-frame clones here, not all; method: immunoSEQ multiplex PCR. In the table there are about 8,000 clones, more than 75% of which are singletons. Sequenced here: blood, sampled from a patient treated with checkpoint blockade. The receptors stem from a human donor with melanoma. Both conserved end residues are part of each CDR3. D genes are given only for firm matches. For some rows the clone size is stated as once, few or many, or as a class when expanded; others skip it.

V gene	D gene	J gene	clone size	CDR3 protein	CDR3 DNA
TRBV9	TRBD2	TRBJ2-3	-	CASSLSTSSDTQYF	TGTGCCAGCAGTCTTTCGACTAGCTCAGATACGCAGTATTTT
TRBV11-2	TRBD2	TRBJ2-1	-	CASSPGLAGVEQFF	TGTGCCAGCAGCCCGGGACTAGCGGGGGTTGAGCAGTTCTTC
TRBV9	-	TRBJ1-2	once	CASSNPGREGYGYTF	TGTGCCAGCAGCAACCCGGGCAGGGAGGGTTATGGCTACACCTTC
TRBV11-2	-	TRBJ2-7	-	CASGGRGKFKYFYEQYF	TGTGCCAGCGGCGGCCGGGGCAAATTCAAATACTTCTACGAGCAGTACTTC
TRBV6-1	-	TRBJ1-2	once	CASRPRTEIYGYTF	TGTGCCAGCAGACCTCGGACAGAGATCTATGGCTACACCTTC
TRBV6-5	-	TRBJ2-7	-	CASSPGPFSYEQYF	TGTGCCAGCAGCCCCGGGCCTTTCTCCTACGAGCAGTACTTC
TRBV11-2	-	TRBJ2-6	once	CASSGANVLTF	TGTGCCAGCTCTGGGGCCAACGTCCTGACTTTC
TRBV5-1	TRBD2	TRBJ2-1	-	CASRTTSGNSYNEQFF	TGCGCCAGCAGAACAACTAGCGGTAACTCCTACAATGAGCAGTTCTTC
TRBV6-4	TRBD1	TRBJ2-1	once	CASSSGQVEFF	TGTGCCAGCAGTTCCGGACAGGTGGAGTTCTTC
TRBV6-1	-	TRBJ2-4	few	CASSEKLGGAMENIQYF	TGTGCCAGCAGTGAAAAATTGGGGGGTGCGATGGAAAACATTCAGTACTTC
TRBV7-3	TRBD1	TRBJ2-2	-	CASSPGGRGAGELFF	TGTGCCAGCAGCCCAGGGGGCAGGGGCGCCGGGGAGCTGTTTTTT